This T cell receptor beta chain was identified in a study of T cell changes during pregnancy in multiple sclerosis. Per germline, CDR1 MRHNA and CDR2 SNTAGT. The CDR3 is 14 amino acids. V was cut by 6 bases and J by 6 bases, with 17 bases left in between. This clone was observed a few times. Sequencing was performed with immunoSEQ multiplex PCR; in TCRdb, only in-frame clones are kept and a portion is missing. This repertoire shows about 36,000 clones, about 89% found once; its top ten account for 11%. The source material was CD8+ T cells from peripheral blood mononuclear cells, sampled in the third trimester of pregnancy. This chain uses TRBV6-4 with TRBJ1-2; D gene unclear. This receptor was obtained from a female donor with multiple sclerosis, enrolled in a pregnancy study. CDR3 sequence reads: CASSTDAEGDGYTF. Here the CDR3 DNA reads TGTGCCAGCAGCACAGATGCGGAGGGAGATGGCTACACCTTC.